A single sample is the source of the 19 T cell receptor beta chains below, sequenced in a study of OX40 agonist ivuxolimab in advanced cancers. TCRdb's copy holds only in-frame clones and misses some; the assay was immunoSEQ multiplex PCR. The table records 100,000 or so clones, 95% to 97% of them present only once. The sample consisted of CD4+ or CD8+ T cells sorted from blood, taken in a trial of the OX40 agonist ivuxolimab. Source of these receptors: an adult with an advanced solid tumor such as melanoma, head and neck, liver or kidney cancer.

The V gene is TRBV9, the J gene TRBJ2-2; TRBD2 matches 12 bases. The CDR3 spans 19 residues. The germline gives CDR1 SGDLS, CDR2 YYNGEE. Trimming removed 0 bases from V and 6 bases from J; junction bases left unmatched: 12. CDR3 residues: CASSVDASGRATEPGELFF. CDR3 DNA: TGTGCCAGCAGCGTAGACGCTAGCGGGAGGGCCACGGAGCCCGGGGAGCTGTTTTTT.

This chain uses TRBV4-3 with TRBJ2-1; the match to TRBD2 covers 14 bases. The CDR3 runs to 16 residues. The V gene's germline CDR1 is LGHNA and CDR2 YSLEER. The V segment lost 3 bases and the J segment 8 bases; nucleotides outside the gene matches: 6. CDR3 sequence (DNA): TGCGCCAGCAGCCAGGGGACTAGCGGGAGTATGGATGAGCAGTTCTTC. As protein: CASSQGTSGSMDEQFF.

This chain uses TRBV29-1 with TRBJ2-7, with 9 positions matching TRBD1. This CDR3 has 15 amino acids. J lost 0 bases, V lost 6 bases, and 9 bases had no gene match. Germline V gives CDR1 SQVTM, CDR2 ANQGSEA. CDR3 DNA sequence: TGCAGCGTCCGGGGACAGGGCTTACTCTCCTACGAGCAGTACTTC. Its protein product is CSVRGQGLLSYEQYF.

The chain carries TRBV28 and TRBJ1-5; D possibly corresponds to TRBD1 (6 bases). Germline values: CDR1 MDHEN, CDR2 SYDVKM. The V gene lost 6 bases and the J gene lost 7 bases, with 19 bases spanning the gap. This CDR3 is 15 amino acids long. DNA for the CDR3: TGTGCCAGCAGGGTCAGGGGAAATGGCGGGCAGCCCCAGCATTTT. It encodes CASRVRGNGGQPQHF.

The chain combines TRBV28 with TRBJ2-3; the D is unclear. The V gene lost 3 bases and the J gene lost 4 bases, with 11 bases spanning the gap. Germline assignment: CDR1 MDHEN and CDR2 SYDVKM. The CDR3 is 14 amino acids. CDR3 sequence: CASSFKWDPDTQYF. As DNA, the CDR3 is TGTGCCAGCAGTTTTAAGTGGGATCCAGATACGCAGTATTTT.

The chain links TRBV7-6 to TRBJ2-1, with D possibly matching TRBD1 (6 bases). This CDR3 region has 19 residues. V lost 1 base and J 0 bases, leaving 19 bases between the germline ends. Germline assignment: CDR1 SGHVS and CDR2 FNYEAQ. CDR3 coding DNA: TGTGCCAGCAGCTTAGTACCGCGGACAGTCTCGAGCTCCTACAATGAGCAGTTCTTC. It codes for CASSLVPRTVSSSYNEQFF.

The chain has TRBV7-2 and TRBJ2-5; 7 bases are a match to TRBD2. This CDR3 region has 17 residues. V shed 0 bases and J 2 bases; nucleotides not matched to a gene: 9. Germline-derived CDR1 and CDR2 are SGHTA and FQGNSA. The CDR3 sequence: CASSLALVGGLQETQYF. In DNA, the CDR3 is TGTGCCAGCAGCTTAGCATTGGTCGGGGGACTACAAGAGACCCAGTACTTC.

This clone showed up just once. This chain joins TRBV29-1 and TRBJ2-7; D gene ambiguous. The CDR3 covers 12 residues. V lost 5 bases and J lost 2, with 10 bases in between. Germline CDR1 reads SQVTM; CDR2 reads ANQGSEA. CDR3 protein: CSVWLGTYEQYF. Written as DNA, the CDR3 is TGCAGCGTTTGGTTGGGAACCTACGAGCAGTACTTC.

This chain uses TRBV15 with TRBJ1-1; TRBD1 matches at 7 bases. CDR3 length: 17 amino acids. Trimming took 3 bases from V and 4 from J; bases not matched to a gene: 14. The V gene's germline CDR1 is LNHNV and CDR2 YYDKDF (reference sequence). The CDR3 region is CATSSPLDGDRGTEAFF. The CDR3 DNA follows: TGTGCCACCAGCAGCCCCCTCGATGGGGACAGAGGCACTGAAGCTTTCTTT.

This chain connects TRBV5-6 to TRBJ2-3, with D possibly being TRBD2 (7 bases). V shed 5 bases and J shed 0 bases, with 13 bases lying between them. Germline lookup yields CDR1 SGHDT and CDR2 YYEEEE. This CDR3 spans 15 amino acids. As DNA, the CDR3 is TGTGCCAGCAGTGGGGGGGCAGGTAGCACAGATACGCAGTATTTT. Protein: CASSGGAGSTDTQYF.

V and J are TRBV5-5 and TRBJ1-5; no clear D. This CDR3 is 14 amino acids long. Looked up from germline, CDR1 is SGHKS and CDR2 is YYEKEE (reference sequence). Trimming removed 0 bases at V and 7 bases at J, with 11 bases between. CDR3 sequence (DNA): TGTGCCAGCAGCTTGGGGGGTAGTGGCCAGCCCCAGCATTTT. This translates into CASSLGGSGQPQHF.

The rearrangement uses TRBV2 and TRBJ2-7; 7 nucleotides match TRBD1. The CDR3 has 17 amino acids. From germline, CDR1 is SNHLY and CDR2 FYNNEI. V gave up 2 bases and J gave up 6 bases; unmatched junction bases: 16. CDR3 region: CASSERAWQGDEGEQYF. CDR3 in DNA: TGTGCCAGCAGTGAAAGGGCCTGGCAGGGGGATGAGGGCGAGCAGTACTTC.

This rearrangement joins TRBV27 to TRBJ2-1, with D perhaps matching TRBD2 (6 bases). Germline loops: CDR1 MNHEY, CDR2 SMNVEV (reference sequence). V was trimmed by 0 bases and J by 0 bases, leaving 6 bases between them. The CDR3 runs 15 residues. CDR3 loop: CASSLSGGSYNEQFF. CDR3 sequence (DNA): TGTGCCAGCAGTTTATCGGGGGGCTCCTACAATGAGCAGTTCTTC.

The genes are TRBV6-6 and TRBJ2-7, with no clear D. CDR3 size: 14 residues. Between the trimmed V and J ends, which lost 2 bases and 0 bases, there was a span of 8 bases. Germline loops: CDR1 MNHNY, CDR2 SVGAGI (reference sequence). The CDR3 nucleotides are TGTGCCAGCAGTTACACGGTAACCTCCTACGAGCAGTACTTC. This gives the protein CASSYTVTSYEQYF.

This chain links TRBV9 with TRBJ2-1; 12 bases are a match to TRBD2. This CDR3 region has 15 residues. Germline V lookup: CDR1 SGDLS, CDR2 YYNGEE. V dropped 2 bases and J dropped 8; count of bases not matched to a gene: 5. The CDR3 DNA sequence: TGTGCCAGCAGCGTGGGGACTAGCGGGTCAGATGAGCAGTTCTTC. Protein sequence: CASSVGTSGSDEQFF.

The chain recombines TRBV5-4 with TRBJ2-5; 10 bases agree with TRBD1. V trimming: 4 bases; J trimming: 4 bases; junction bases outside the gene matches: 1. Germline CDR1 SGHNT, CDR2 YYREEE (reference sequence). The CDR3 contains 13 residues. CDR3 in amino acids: CASSGTGVETQYF. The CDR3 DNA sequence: TGTGCCAGCAGCGGGACAGGGGTAGAGACCCAGTACTTC.

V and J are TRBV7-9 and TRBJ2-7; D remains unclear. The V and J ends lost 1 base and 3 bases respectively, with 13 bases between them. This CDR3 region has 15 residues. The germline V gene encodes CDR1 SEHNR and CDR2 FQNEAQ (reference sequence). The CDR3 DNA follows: TGTGCCAGCAGCTTAGTATCTCCAAGCGACTACGAGCAGTACTTC. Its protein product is CASSLVSPSDYEQYF.

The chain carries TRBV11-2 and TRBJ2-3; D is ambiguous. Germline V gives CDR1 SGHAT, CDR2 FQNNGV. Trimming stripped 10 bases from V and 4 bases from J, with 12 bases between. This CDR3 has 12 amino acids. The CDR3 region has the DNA TGTGCCATTGGTAGAACCCCAGATACGCAGTATTTT. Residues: CAIGRTPDTQYF.

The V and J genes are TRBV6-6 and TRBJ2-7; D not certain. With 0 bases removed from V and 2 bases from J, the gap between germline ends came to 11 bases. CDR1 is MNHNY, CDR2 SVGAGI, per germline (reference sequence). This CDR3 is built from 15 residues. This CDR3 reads CASSYSGVSTYEQYF. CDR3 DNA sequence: TGTGCCAGCAGTTACTCTGGGGTCTCAACCTACGAGCAGTACTTC.